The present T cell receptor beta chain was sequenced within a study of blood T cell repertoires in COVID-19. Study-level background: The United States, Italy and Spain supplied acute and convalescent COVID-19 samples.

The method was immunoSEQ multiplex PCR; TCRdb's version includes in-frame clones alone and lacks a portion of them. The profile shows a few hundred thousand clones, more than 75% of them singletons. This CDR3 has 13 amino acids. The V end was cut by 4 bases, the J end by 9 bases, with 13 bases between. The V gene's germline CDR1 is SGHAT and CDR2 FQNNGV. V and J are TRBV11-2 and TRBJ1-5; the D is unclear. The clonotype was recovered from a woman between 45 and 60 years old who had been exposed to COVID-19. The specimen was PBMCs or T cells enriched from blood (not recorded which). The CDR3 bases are TGTGCCAGCAGCTCAGACCCTTTCGGGCCCCAGCATTTT. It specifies CASSSDPFGPQHF.